These T cell receptor beta chains were read from a single sample in a study of T cells after yellow fever vaccination. MiXCR was run by TCRdb on the 5' RACE reads, yielding one entry per CDR3 protein. The data hold around 320,000 distinct CDR3 sequences, with around 11% observed a single time. Sample: CD4+ T cells sorted from PBMCs, taken 45 days after the yellow fever booster vaccination. The receptors were sampled from a man aged 18-30 years who received the YFV17D yellow fever vaccine. The CDR3 runs from the conserved cysteine through the conserved F or W. The order of the fields is V gene, J gene, D gene, clone size, CDR3 protein, CDR3 DNA. The D gene is left open where the match is weak. Clone size is given for some rows only: seen once, a few or many times, or a class if the clone is expanded.

TRBV5-1	TRBJ2-6	TRBD1	NA	CASRITGAAASSGANVLTF	TGCGCCAGCAGGATCACAGGGGCCGCCGCTTCCTCTGGGGCCAACGTCCTGACTTTC
TRBV7-9	TRBJ1-6	TRBD1	NA	CAGRTGVDNSPLHF	TGTGCCGGAAGGACAGGGGTAGATAATTCACCCCTCCACTTT
TRBV20-1	TRBJ1-2	NA	NA	CSVGGRQNYGYTF	TGCAGTGTCGGGGGACGCCAGAACTATGGCTACACCTTC
TRBV15	TRBJ1-6	NA	few	CATSGETEDPYNSPLHF	TGTGCCACCTCGGGGGAGACCGAAGACCCCTATAATTCACCCCTCCACTTT
TRBV4-3	TRBJ1-2	NA	NA	CASSQDRGRYTF	TGCGCCAGCAGCCAAGACAGGGGACGCTACACCTTC
TRBV3-1	TRBJ2-2	TRBD1	NA	CASRLGQRNTGELFF	TGTGCCAGCAGACTGGGACAGAGGAACACCGGGGAGCTGTTTTTT
TRBV19	TRBJ1-2	NA	NA	CASRQGPAYGYTF	TGTGCCAGTAGGCAGGGGCCTGCCTATGGCTACACCTTC
TRBV15	TRBJ1-1	TRBD1	NA	CATSSRQGAGSDTEAFF	TGTGCCACCAGCAGCAGACAGGGGGCAGGGTCGGACACTGAAGCTTTCTTT
TRBV7-9	TRBJ2-5	TRBD1	few	CASPPTGNVETQYF	TGTGCCAGCCCTCCGACAGGGAATGTTGAGACCCAGTACTTC
TRBV7-3	TRBJ2-6	NA	few	CASSYGSGANVLTF	TGTGCCAGCAGCTACGGGAGTGGGGCCAACGTCCTGACTTTC
TRBV7-3	TRBJ2-6	NA	NA	CASSYPGSGANVLTF	TGTGCCAGCAGCTATCCGGGGTCTGGGGCCAACGTCCTGACTTTC
TRBV7-3	TRBJ1-6	NA	NA	CASSLSTQRGSPLHF	TGTGCCAGCAGCTTATCGACGCAACGGGGTTCACCCCTCCACTTT
TRBV7-8	TRBJ1-3	NA	NA	CASSRGQSSGNTIYF	TGTGCCAGCAGCCGTGGACAGTCCTCTGGAAACACCATATATTTT
TRBV12-3/TRBV12-4	TRBJ2-7	NA	many	CASSFGLVRYEQYF	TGTGCCAGCAGTTTTGGGCTTGTTCGGTACGAGCAGTACTTC
TRBV7-9	TRBJ2-5	TRBD2	NA	CASTLVGGQETQYF	TGTGCCAGCACCCTAGTGGGGGGGCAAGAGACCCAGTACTTC
TRBV12-3/TRBV12-4	TRBJ1-5	NA	NA	CASRSGGTQPQHF	TGTGCCAGCAGGTCTGGGGGTACTCAGCCCCAGCATTTT
TRBV4-3	TRBJ2-1	TRBD2	many	CASSPLEMGGDYNEQFF	TGCGCCAGCAGCCCCCTAGAGATGGGGGGGGATTACAATGAGCAGTTCTTC
TRBV6-6	TRBJ1-1	NA	NA	CASSYPQGGPEAFF	TGTGCCAGCAGTTACCCCCAGGGAGGACCTGAAGCTTTCTTT
TRBV20-1	TRBJ2-5	TRBD2	few	CSLQVVSGGVAETQYF	TGCAGTCTCCAGGTGGTCAGCGGGGGCGTCGCTGAGACCCAGTACTTC
TRBV7-2	TRBJ1-5	TRBD1	few	CASSPDRGWNQPQHF	TGTGCCAGCAGCCCGGACAGGGGGTGGAATCAGCCCCAGCATTTT
TRBV9	TRBJ2-7	NA	few	CASSVGGGPGYEQYF	TGTGCCAGCAGCGTCGGAGGGGGACCGGGGTACGAGCAGTACTTC
TRBV4-2	TRBJ2-5	TRBD2	many	CASSQLAGGYQETQYF	TGTGCCAGCAGCCAACTAGCGGGGGGGTACCAAGAGACCCAGTACTTC
TRBV20-1	TRBJ1-1	NA	NA	CSARRGSGNTEAFF	TGCAGTGCTAGACGGGGGAGCGGCAACACTGAAGCTTTCTTT
TRBV20-1	TRBJ2-1	NA	few	CSATGGGVNEQFF	TGCAGTGCTACAGGAGGTGGGGTCAATGAGCAGTTCTTC
TRBV5-1	TRBJ2-3	NA	NA	CANSDESGGRTQYF	TGCGCCAACAGCGACGAATCGGGGGGCCGTACGCAGTATTTT
TRBV6-2/TRBV6-3	TRBJ2-1	NA	few	CATGRLSNEQFF	TGTGCCACCGGGCGGCTGTCCAATGAGCAGTTCTTC
TRBV18	TRBJ1-1	NA	few	CASSSFGGGDLNTEAFF	TGTGCCAGCTCCTCCTTTGGAGGGGGGGATTTGAACACTGAAGCTTTCTTT
TRBV5-8	TRBJ2-3	NA	NA	CASSSGSTSTADTQYF	TGTGCCAGCAGCTCTGGGAGTACTAGCACCGCAGATACGCAGTATTTT
TRBV20-1	TRBJ1-2	NA	few	CSYRGRQDGYTF	TGCTCATACCGAGGGAGACAGGATGGCTACACCTTC
TRBV7-8	TRBJ1-1	NA	few	CASSLIGNTEAFF	TGTGCCAGCAGCTTAATAGGGAACACTGAAGCTTTCTTT
TRBV4-2	TRBJ2-1	TRBD2	many	CASSPVGSGGPNEQFF	TGTGCCAGCAGCCCCGTGGGGTCGGGGGGGCCCAATGAGCAGTTCTTC
TRBV5-1	TRBJ1-2	NA	NA	CASSPSVGFYGYTF	TGCGCCAGCAGCCCGTCTGTTGGGTTTTATGGCTACACCTTC
TRBV28	TRBJ2-1	TRBD2	few	CASSLGAGVGEQFF	TGTGCCAGCAGTTTAGGAGCGGGGGTAGGGGAGCAGTTCTTC
TRBV29-1	TRBJ1-3	NA	NA	CSVEDFAENSGNTIYF	TGCAGCGTTGAAGATTTTGCAGAAAACTCTGGAAACACCATATATTTT
TRBV5-8	TRBJ2-4	NA	few	CAGGRGNVKNIQYF	TGTGCCGGCGGACGGGGGAACGTAAAAAACATTCAGTACTTC
TRBV5-1	TRBJ2-5	NA	NA	CASSLGDRWQETQYF	TGCGCCAGCAGCTTGGGGGACCGGTGGCAAGAGACCCAGTACTTC
TRBV7-2	TRBJ1-4	NA	many	CASSRGRVNEKLFF	TGTGCCAGCAGCCGGGGCAGGGTTAATGAAAAACTGTTTTTT
TRBV25-1	TRBJ1-4	NA	many	CASSESKGGEKLFF	TGTGCCAGCAGTGAATCAAAGGGAGGGGAAAAACTGTTTTTT